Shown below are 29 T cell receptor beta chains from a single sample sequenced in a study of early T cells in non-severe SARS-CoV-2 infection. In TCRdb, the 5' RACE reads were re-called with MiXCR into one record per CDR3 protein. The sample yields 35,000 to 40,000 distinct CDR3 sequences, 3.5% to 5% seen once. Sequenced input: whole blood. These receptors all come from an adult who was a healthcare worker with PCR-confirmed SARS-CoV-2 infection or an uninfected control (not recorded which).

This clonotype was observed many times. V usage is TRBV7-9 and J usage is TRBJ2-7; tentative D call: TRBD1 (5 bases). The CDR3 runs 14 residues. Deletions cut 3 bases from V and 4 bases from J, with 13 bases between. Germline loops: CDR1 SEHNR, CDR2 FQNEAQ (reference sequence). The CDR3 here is CASSLELGLYEQYF. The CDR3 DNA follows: TGTGCCAGCAGCTTGGAACTGGGGCTTTACGAGCAGTACTTC.

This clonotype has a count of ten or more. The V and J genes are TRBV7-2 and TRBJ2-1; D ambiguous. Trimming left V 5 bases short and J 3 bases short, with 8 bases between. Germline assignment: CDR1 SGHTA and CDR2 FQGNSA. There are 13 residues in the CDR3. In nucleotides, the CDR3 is TGTGCCAGCAGCCAGCTTCGCTACAATGAGCAGTTCTTC. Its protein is CASSQLRYNEQFF.

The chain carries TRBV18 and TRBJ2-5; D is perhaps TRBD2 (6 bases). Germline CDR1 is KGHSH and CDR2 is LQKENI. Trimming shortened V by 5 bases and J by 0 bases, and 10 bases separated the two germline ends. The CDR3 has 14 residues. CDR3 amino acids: CASSNRDYQETQYF. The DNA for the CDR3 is TGTGCCAGCTCAAACCGGGACTACCAAGAGACCCAGTACTTC.

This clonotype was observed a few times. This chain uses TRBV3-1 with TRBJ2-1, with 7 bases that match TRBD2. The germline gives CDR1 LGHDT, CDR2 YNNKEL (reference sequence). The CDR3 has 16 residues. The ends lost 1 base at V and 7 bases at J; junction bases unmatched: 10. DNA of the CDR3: TGTGCCAGCAGCCAAGGCGGTAGCGGGCCGGGGAATGAGCAGTTCTTC. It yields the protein CASSQGGSGPGNEQFF.

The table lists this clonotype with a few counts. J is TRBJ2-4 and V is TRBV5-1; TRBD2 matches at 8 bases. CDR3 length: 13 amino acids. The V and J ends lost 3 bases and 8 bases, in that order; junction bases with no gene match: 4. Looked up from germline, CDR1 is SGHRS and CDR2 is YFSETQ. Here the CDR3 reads CASSYSGEDIQYF. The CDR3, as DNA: TGCGCCAGCAGCTATAGCGGGGAAGACATTCAGTACTTC.

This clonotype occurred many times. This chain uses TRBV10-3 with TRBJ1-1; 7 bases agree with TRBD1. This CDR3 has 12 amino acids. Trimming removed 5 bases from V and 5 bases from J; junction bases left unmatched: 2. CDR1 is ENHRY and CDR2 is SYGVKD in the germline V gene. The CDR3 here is CAISLQGTEAFF. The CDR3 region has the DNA TGTGCCATCAGTTTACAGGGGACTGAAGCTTTCTTT.

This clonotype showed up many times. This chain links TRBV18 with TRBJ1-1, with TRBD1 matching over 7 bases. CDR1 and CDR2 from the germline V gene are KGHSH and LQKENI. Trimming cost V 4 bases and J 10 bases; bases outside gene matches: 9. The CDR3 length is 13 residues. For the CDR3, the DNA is TGTGCCAGCTCACTTGACAGGGAAGTAAGAGCTTTCTTT. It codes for CASSLDREVRAFF.

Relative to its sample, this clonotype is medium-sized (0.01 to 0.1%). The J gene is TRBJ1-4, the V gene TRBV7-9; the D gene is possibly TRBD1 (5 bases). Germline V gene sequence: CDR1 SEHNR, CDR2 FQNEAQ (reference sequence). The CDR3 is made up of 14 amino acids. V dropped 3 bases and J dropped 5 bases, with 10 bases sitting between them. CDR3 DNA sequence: TGTGCCAGCAGCTTTTCCGGGACGAATGAAAAACTGTTTTTT. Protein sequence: CASSFSGTNEKLFF.

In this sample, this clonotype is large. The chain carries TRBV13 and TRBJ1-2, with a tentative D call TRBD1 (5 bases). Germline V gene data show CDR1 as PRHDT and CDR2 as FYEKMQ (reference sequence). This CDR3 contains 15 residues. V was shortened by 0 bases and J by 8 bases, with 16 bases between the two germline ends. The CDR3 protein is CASSLGAREEEGYTF. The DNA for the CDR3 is TGTGCCAGCAGCTTAGGGGCCAGGGAAGAGGAGGGCTACACCTTC.

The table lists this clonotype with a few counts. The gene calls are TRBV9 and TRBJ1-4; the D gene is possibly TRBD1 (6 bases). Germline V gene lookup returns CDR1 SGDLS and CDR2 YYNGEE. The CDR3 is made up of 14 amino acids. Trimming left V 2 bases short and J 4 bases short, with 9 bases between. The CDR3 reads CASSVSRGNEKLFF. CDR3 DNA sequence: TGTGCCAGCAGCGTCTCCAGGGGTAATGAAAAACTGTTTTTT.

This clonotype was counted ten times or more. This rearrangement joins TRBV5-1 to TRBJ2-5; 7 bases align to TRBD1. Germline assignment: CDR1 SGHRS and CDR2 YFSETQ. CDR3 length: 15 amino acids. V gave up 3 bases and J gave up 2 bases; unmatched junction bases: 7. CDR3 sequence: CASSSGTGQQETQYF. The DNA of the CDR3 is TGCGCCAGCAGCTCCGGCACGGGACAGCAAGAGACCCAGTACTTC. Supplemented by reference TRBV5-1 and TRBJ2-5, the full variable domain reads KAGVTQTPRYLIKTRGQQVTLSCSPISGHRSVSWYQQTPGQGLQFLFEYFSETQRNKGNFPGRFSGRQFSNSRSEMNVSTLELGDSALYLCASSSGTGQQETQYFGPGTRLLVL.

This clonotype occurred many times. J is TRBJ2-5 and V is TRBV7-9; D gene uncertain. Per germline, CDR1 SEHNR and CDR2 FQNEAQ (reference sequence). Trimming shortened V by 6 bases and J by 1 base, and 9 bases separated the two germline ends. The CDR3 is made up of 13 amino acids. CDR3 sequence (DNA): TGTGCCAGCAGTCCTCAGAGCCAAGAGACCCAGTACTTC. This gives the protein CASSPQSQETQYF.

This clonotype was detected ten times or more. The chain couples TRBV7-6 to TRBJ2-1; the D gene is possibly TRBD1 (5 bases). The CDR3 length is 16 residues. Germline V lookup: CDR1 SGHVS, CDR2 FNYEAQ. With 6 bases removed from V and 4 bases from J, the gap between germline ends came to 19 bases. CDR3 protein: CASSSLDNSGYNEQFF. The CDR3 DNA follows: TGTGCCAGCAGTTCATTGGACAACTCAGGGTACAATGAGCAGTTCTTC.

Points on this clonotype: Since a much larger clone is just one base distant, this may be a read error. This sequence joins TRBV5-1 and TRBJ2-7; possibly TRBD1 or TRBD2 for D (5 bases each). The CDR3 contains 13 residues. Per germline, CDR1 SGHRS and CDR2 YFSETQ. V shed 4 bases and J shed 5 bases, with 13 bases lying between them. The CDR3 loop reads CASSPLPGHEQYF. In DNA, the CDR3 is TGCGCCAGCAGCCCCTTGCCGGGACACGAGCAGTACTTC. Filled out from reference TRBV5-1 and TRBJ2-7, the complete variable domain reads KAGVTQTPRYLIKTRGQQVTLSCSPISGHRSVSWYQQTPGQGLQFLFEYFSETQRNKGNFPGRFSGRQFSNSRSEMNVSTLELGDSALYLCASSPLPGHEQYFGPGTRLTVT.

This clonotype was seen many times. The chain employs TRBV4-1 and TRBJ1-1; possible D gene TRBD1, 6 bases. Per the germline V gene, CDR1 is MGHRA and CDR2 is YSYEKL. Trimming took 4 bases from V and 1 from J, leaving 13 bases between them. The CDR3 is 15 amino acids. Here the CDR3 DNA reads TGCGCCAGCAGCCGGATCAGGACAGAGAACACTGAAGCTTTCTTT. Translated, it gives CASSRIRTENTEAFF.

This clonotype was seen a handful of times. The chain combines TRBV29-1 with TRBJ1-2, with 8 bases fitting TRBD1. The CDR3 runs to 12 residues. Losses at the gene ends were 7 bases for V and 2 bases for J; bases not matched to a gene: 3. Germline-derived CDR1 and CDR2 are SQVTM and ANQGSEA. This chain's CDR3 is CSARDRNYGYTF. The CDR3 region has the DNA TGCAGCGCCCGGGACAGGAACTATGGCTACACCTTC.

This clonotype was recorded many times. The CDR3: CASSRTGGTEAFF. DNA of the CDR3: TGTGCCAGCAGCAGGACAGGGGGCACTGAAGCTTTCTTT. The chain has TRBV7-3 and TRBJ1-1, with 10 bases identical to TRBD1. The V gene's germline CDR1 is SGHTA and CDR2 FQGTGA. V lost 5 bases, J lost 4 bases, and 1 base stayed unmatched. The CDR3 covers 13 residues.

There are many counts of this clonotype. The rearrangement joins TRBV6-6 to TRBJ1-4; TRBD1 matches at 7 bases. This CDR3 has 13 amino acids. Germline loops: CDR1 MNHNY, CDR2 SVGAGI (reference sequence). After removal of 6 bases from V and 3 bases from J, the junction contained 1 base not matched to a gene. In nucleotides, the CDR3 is TGTGCCAGCAGGGGACAGCCTAATGAAAAACTGTTTTTT. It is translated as CASRGQPNEKLFF.

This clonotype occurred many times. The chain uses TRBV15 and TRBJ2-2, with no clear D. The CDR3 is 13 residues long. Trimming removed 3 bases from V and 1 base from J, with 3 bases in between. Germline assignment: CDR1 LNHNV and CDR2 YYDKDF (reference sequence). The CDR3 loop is CATSSRNTGELFF. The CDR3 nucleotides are TGTGCCACCAGCAGTAGGAACACCGGGGAGCTGTTTTTT. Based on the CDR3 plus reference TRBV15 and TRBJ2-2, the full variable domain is DAMVIQNPRYQVTQFGKPVTLSCSQTLNHNVMYWYQQKSSQAPKLLFHYYDKDFNNEADTPDNFQSRRPNTSFCFLDIRSPGLGDTAMYLCATSSRNTGELFFGEGSRLTVL.

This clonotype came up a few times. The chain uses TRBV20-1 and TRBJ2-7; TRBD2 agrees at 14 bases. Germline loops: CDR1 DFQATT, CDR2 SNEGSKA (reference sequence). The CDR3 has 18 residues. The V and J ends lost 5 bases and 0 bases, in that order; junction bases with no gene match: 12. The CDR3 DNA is TGCAGTGCTCGGACTAGCGGGGGGACCCTCTCTAGCTCCTACGAGCAGTACTTC. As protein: CSARTSGGTLSSSYEQYF.

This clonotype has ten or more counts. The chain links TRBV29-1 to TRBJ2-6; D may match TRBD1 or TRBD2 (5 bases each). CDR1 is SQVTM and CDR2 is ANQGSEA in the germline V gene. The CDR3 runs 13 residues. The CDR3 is CSIGVTGTNVLTF. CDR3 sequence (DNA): TGCAGTATAGGGGTGACGGGGACCAACGTCCTGACTTTC.

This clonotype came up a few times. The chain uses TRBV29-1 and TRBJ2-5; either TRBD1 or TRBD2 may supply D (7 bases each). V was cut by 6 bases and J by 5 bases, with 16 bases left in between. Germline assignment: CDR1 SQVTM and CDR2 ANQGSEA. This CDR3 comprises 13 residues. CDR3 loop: CSVAGQRRETQYF. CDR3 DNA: TGCAGCGTAGCGGGACAGAGGAGGGAGACCCAGTACTTC.

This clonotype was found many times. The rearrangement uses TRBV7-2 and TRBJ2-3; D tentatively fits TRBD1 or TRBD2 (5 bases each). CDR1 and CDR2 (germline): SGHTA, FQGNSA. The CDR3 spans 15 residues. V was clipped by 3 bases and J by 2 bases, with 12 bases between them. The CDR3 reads CASSLDIALTDTQYF. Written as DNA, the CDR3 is TGTGCCAGCAGCTTGGACATAGCGCTCACAGATACGCAGTATTTT.

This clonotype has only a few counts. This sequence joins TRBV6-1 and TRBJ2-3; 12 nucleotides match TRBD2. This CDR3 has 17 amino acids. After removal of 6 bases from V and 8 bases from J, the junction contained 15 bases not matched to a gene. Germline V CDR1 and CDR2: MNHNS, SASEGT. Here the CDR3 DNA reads TGTGCCAGCAGACGCGTTTCTAGCGGGGGGGCCGACGTTACGCAGTATTTT. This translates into CASRRVSSGGADVTQYF.

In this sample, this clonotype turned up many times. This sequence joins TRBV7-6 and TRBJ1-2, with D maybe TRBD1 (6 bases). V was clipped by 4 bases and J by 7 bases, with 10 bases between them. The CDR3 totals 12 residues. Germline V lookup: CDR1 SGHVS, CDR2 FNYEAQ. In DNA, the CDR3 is TGTGCCAGCAGCTCAATCAGGGGTGGCTACACCTTC. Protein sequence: CASSSIRGGYTF.

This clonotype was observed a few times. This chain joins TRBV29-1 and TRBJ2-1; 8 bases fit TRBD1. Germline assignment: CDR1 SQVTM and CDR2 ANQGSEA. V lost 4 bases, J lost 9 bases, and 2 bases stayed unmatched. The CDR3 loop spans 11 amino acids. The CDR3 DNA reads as TGCAGCGTTGGCGACAGGGGTGAGCAGTTCTTC. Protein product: CSVGDRGEQFF.

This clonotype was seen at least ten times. CDR3 region: CASRTPPNPNEQFF. The CDR3, as DNA: TGTGCCAGCAGGACTCCCCCCAACCCAAATGAGCAGTTCTTC. The chain has TRBV2 and TRBJ2-1, with D uncertain. The germline V gene has CDR1 SNHLY and CDR2 FYNNEI. Trimming took off 6 bases at V and 7 bases at J, with 16 bases between the two ends. There are 14 residues in the CDR3. Full variable domain (rest looked up from reference TRBV2 and TRBJ2-1): EPEVTQTPSHQVTQMGQEVILRCVPISNHLYFYWYRQILGQKVEFLVSFYNNEISEKSEIFDDQFSVERPDGSNFTLKIRSTKLEDSAMYFCASRTPPNPNEQFFGPGTRLTVL.

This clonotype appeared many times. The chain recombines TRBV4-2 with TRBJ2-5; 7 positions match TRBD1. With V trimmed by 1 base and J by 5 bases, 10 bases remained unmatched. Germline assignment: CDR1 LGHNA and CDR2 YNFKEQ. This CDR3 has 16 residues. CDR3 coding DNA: TGTGCCAGCAGCCAAGGAAGGGGGCCTCCAAAGGAGACCCAGTACTTC. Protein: CASSQGRGPPKETQYF.

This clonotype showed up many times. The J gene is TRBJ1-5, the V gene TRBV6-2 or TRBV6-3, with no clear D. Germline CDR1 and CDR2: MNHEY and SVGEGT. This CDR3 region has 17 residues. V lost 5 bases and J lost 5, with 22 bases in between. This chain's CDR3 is CASSPQSLSRSDQPQHF. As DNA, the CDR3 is TGTGCCAGCAGTCCTCAGTCTCTATCAAGGTCCGATCAGCCCCAGCATTTT.